Below, 17 T cell receptor beta chains from the same sample are listed, as sequenced in a study of blood T cell repertoires in COVID-19. Using immunoSEQ multiplex PCR, the repertoire was profiled, and TCRdb retains in-frame clones only, with some absent. The sample has roughly 170,000 clones; 88% are singletons. Sequencing was performed on peripheral blood. The source of these receptors is a man between 60 and 75 years old with acute or convalescent COVID-19.

The V gene is TRBV7-2, the J gene TRBJ1-1; the match to TRBD1 covers 8 bases. The CDR3 runs to 14 residues. Unmatched junction bases numbered 3, after V lost 1 base and J lost 5 bases. Germline V gives CDR1 SGHTA, CDR2 FQGNSA. The CDR3 is CASSLDRGGTEAFF. Here the CDR3 DNA reads TGTGCCAGCAGCTTAGACAGGGGGGGGACTGAAGCTTTCTTT.

This clone was detected a few times. V gene TRBV6-5 combines with J gene TRBJ1-6, with TRBD1 matching 7 bases. V was clipped by 6 bases and J by 8 bases; unmatched bases: 7. Germline V gene lookup returns CDR1 MNHEY and CDR2 SVGAGI. The CDR3 contains 14 residues. The CDR3: CASRGPGQHSPLHF. CDR3 bases: TGTGCCAGCAGAGGACCGGGACAGCATTCACCCCTCCACTTT.

This clone occurred a few times. V and J are TRBV24-1 and TRBJ1-2; 8 nucleotides line up with TRBD1. This CDR3 region has 17 residues. Germline lookup yields CDR1 KGHDR and CDR2 SFDVKD. V shed 7 bases and J 0 bases; nucleotides not matched to a gene: 12. For the CDR3, the DNA is TGTGCCACCAGACCCTCGGGACAGGAAAACACTAACTATGGCTACACCTTC. It is translated as CATRPSGQENTNYGYTF.

The V call is TRBV27, the J call TRBJ1-1; the D is unclear. Germline-derived CDR1 and CDR2 are MNHEY and SMNVEV (reference sequence). Trimming removed 5 bases at V and 2 bases at J, with 12 bases between. This CDR3 contains 14 residues. The DNA of the CDR3 is TGTGCCAGCAGTAAGCCGGGTCTAAACACTGAAGCTTTCTTT. This translates into CASSKPGLNTEAFF.

This clone was counted a few times. The gene calls are TRBV5-1 and TRBJ1-2; D perhaps matches TRBD1 (5 bases). The germline CDR1 and CDR2 sequences are SGHRS and YFSETQ. The germline V and J ends were trimmed by 4 bases and 8 bases, with 15 bases remaining between them. The CDR3 loop spans 13 amino acids. The DNA of the CDR3 is TGCGCCAGCAGCCCGCGGGGGGTGGAGGGCTACACCTTC. The encoded protein is CASSPRGVEGYTF.

This clone was counted at least ten times. The rearrangement uses TRBV6-2 or TRBV6-3 and TRBJ2-2; D unclear. Trimming shortened V by 0 bases and J by 7 bases, and 12 bases separated the two germline ends. The CDR3 extends over 15 amino acids. The V gene's germline CDR1 is MNHEY and CDR2 SVGEGT. CDR3 loop: CASSYSWLESGELFF. The CDR3 bases are TGTGCCAGCAGTTACTCTTGGCTAGAAAGCGGGGAGCTGTTTTTT.

There are a few counts of this clone. The V gene is TRBV6-1, the J gene TRBJ2-3; TRBD1 is a possible D gene (6 bases). From germline, CDR1 is MNHNS and CDR2 SASEGT. The CDR3 is 17 residues long. V shed 3 bases and J shed 3 bases, with 19 bases lying between them. This CDR3 reads CASSEGAAFGWTDTQYF. CDR3 sequence (DNA): TGTGCCAGCAGTGAGGGGGCAGCCTTTGGGTGGACAGATACGCAGTATTTT.

The chain joins TRBV19 to TRBJ1-5; tentatively, D is TRBD1 (6 bases). With 4 bases removed from V and 5 bases from J, the gap between germline ends came to 15 bases. Germline assignment: CDR1 LNHDA and CDR2 SQIVND (reference sequence). The length of the CDR3 is 15 residues. The CDR3, as DNA: TGTGCCAGTAGTACAGGGACGGGGGGGCATCAGCCCCAGCATTTT. It codes for CASSTGTGGHQPQHF.

The chain uses TRBV13 and TRBJ2-1; tentatively, D is TRBD2 (5 bases). With 5 bases removed from V and 6 bases from J, the gap between germline ends came to 14 bases. Germline V gene lookup returns CDR1 PRHDT and CDR2 FYEKMQ (reference sequence). The CDR3 loop spans 14 amino acids. For the CDR3, the DNA is TGTGCCAGCAGCCTAGACTATTTAGCCAATGAGCAGTTCTTC. Its translation is CASSLDYLANEQFF.

The V and J genes are TRBV18 and TRBJ2-7; D is possibly TRBD2 (6 bases). The germline gives CDR1 KGHSH, CDR2 LQKENI. The V and J ends lost 0 bases and 2 bases respectively, with 11 bases between them. The CDR3 covers 15 residues. Here the CDR3 DNA reads TGTGCCAGCTCACCACCCGGGCGGGGAACCTACGAGCAGTACTTC. Amino acid sequence: CASSPPGRGTYEQYF.

The V and J genes are TRBV7-8 and TRBJ1-2; possibly TRBD1 for D (6 bases). The CDR3 is 15 residues long. V was trimmed by 4 bases and J by 7 bases, leaving 19 bases between them. The V gene's germline CDR1 is SGHVS and CDR2 FQNEAQ. The CDR3 protein is CASSSSGGGLGGYTF. CDR3 in DNA: TGTGCCAGCAGCTCCTCGGGGGGCGGATTGGGTGGCTACACCTTC.

V is TRBV7-2 and J is TRBJ1-3, with a possible D match to TRBD1 (5 bases). Germline loops: CDR1 SGHTA, CDR2 FQGNSA. This CDR3 is built from 16 residues. V lost 1 base, J lost 3 bases, and 13 bases lay in between. CDR3 residues: CASSLGGEGVGNTIYF. CDR3 nucleotides: TGTGCCAGCAGCTTAGGGGGGGAAGGAGTTGGAAACACCATATATTTT. Combining the CDR3 with reference TRBV7-2 and TRBJ1-3 gives the whole variable domain GAGVSQSPSNKVTEKGKDVELRCDPISGHTALYWYRQSLGQGLEFLIYFQGNSAPDKSGLPSDRFSAERTGGSVSTLTIQRTQQEDSAVYLCASSLGGEGVGNTIYFGEGSWLTVV.

The chain is built from TRBV24-1 and TRBJ1-1; no clear D gene. The V gene's germline CDR1 is KGHDR and CDR2 SFDVKD. The CDR3 spans 13 residues. Trimming removed 5 bases at V and 1 base at J, with 7 bases between. CDR3 sequence: CATSGPENTEAFF. In DNA, the CDR3 is TGTGCCACCAGTGGTCCAGAGAACACTGAAGCTTTCTTT.

V gene TRBV7-2 combines with J gene TRBJ2-5; D is unclear. The CDR3 length is 14 residues. Germline V lookup: CDR1 SGHTA, CDR2 FQGNSA. The ends were cut back, 3 bases at V and 5 bases at J, with 13 bases in the middle. CDR3 in DNA: TGTGCCAGCAGCTTCGGGTGGGTTATTGAGACCCAGTACTTC. It specifies CASSFGWVIETQYF. Variable domain in full (rest from reference TRBV7-2 and TRBJ2-5): GAGVSQSPSNKVTEKGKDVELRCDPISGHTALYWYRQSLGQGLEFLIYFQGNSAPDKSGLPSDRFSAERTGGSVSTLTIQRTQQEDSAVYLCASSFGWVIETQYFGPGTRLLVL.

This clone came up once. V gene TRBV5-1 combines with J gene TRBJ2-3; a possible D gene is TRBD1 (7 bases). V was clipped by 7 bases and J by 4 bases, with 19 bases between them. Germline-derived CDR1 and CDR2 are SGHRS and YFSETQ. The CDR3 covers 15 residues. CDR3 amino acids: CASQLQGTYADTQYF. The CDR3 nucleotides read TGCGCCAGCCAGTTACAGGGGACTTACGCAGATACGCAGTATTTT.

The V and J genes are TRBV5-8 and TRBJ2-1; the D is unclear. CDR3 length: 14 amino acids. Germline V gene lookup returns CDR1 SGHTS and CDR2 YDEGEE. Trimming took 0 bases from V and 7 from J, leaving 11 bases between them. The DNA of the CDR3 is TGTGCCAGCAGCTTGGGCTTCTCTCGGAATGAGCAGTTCTTC. Translated: CASSLGFSRNEQFF.

V usage is TRBV7-3 and J usage is TRBJ2-1, with 7 bases matching TRBD1. After removal of 5 bases from V and 7 bases from J, the junction contained 11 bases not matched to a gene. The germline CDR1 and CDR2 sequences are SGHTA and FQGTGA. The CDR3 consists of 15 residues. DNA for the CDR3: TGTGCCAGCAGCCGACAGGGCGCCGTGGTGAATGAGCAGTTCTTC. This encodes CASSRQGAVVNEQFF.